A single sample is the source of the 28 T cell receptor delta chains below, sequenced in a study of human gamma delta and Vdelta1 T cells. No antigen has been identified for these receptors. TCRdb reanalysed the PCR reads with CATT. The sample yields about 6,100 delta-chain clones, roughly 40% seen once. Material: Vdelta1 gamma-delta T cells from blood grown in culture (DOT cells). The receptor set was obtained from a human donor in good health.

This clone is deemed medium-sized (0.01 to 0.1%). This chain links TRDV1 with TRDJ1; 12 positions match TRDD3. CDR1 is TSWWSYY and CDR2 is QGS in the germline V gene. V lost 3 bases, J lost 3 bases, and 23 bases stayed unmatched. The CDR3 length is 22 residues. The CDR3 DNA sequence: TGTGCTCTTGGGGATGACGCGTCCAACACGGGTACTGGGGGATACAGGGCCGATAAACTCATCTTT. Translated: CALGDDASNTGTGGYRADKLIF.

The chain employs TRDV1 and TRDJ1; TRDD3 matches at 8 bases. Unmatched junction bases numbered 14, after V lost 2 bases and J lost 3 bases. The CDR3 covers 18 residues. Per the germline V gene, CDR1 is TSWWSYY and CDR2 is QGS. The DNA for the CDR3 is TGTGCTCTTGGGGAAGGGAGGCCTCCTTGGGGGATGCCCGATAAACTCATCTTT. This sequence encodes CALGEGRPPWGMPDKLIF.

The chain couples TRDV1 to TRDJ1; 11 nucleotides agree with TRDD3. This CDR3 region has 21 residues. Germline assignment: CDR1 TSWWSYY and CDR2 QGS. The J segment lost 2 bases and the V segment lost 5 bases, leaving 22 bases of the junction unmatched. The CDR3 sequence is CALGTPYAERKWGIRTDKLIF. The CDR3 bases are TGTGCTCTTGGGACCCCCTACGCTGAGAGGAAATGGGGGATACGGACCGATAAACTCATCTTT.

This clone is a singleton in its sample. The rearrangement joins TRDV1 to TRDJ1; TRDD3 aligns across 7 bases. The CDR3 length is 24 residues. Losses at the gene ends were 0 bases for V and 1 base for J; bases not matched to a gene: 29. The germline CDR1 and CDR2 sequences are TSWWSYY and QGS. CDR3 DNA sequence: TGTGCTCTTGGGGAACTAGTGTCACGGCGCCGGATACGCTCGGGGGGGTTAAGCACCGATAAACTCATCTTT. Encoded protein: CALGELVSRRRIRSGGLSTDKLIF.

This clone was observed a few times. The V gene is TRDV1, the J gene TRDJ1; D possibly corresponds to TRDD2 (9 bases). Germline CDR1 TSWWSYY, CDR2 QGS. Between the trimmed V and J ends, which lost 3 bases and 8 bases, there was a span of 25 bases. CDR3 length: 17 amino acids. The CDR3 loop is CALGDHLPTRGIGKLIF. CDR3 nucleotide sequence: TGTGCTCTTGGGGACCACCTTCCTACCCGGGGGATAGGGAAACTCATCTTT.

This rearrangement joins TRDV1 to TRDJ1; a possible D gene is TRDD3 (6 bases). V gave up 0 bases and J gave up 0 bases, with 23 bases separating them. The germline V gene has CDR1 TSWWSYY and CDR2 QGS. CDR3 length: 20 amino acids. Written as DNA, the CDR3 is TGTGCTCTTGGGGAACTTTCGACTCGGCCTACTGGGCCGGACACCGATAAACTCATCTTT. Translating it yields CALGELSTRPTGPDTDKLIF.

The chain joins TRDV1 to TRDJ1; 8 bases match TRDD3. The V gene's germline CDR1 is TSWWSYY and CDR2 QGS. The CDR3 is made up of 25 amino acids. The V and J ends lost 4 bases and 0 bases, in that order; junction bases with no gene match: 34. The CDR3 reads CALGGHAFPKGISYWGPQDTDKLIF. For the CDR3, the DNA is TGTGCTCTTGGGGGACACGCCTTCCCCAAGGGAATATCGTACTGGGGGCCGCAGGACACCGATAAACTCATCTTT.

As regards this clone: This may come from a read error, since a much larger clone is one base off. The sample carries other DNA sequences with the same CDR3. The chain uses TRDV1 and TRDJ1; 8 bases match TRDD3. Germline lookup yields CDR1 TSWWSYY and CDR2 QGS. This CDR3 comprises 16 residues. CDR3 DNA sequence: TGTGCTCTAGGGGAAAAGGTGGGGGATCCGACCGATAAACTCATCTTT. This sequence encodes CALGEKVGDPTDKLIF.

The V and J genes are TRDV1 and TRDJ1; 12 nucleotides agree with TRDD3. The CDR3 length is 23 residues. Losses at the gene ends were 3 bases for V and 4 bases for J; bases not matched to a gene: 27. Germline assignment: CDR1 TSWWSYY and CDR2 QGS. The CDR3 spells CALGDMWGSPRSQLGDTCDKLIF. In nucleotides, the CDR3 is TGTGCTCTTGGGGACATGTGGGGCTCTCCCCGATCCCAACTGGGGGATACATGCGATAAACTCATCTTT.

V and J are TRDV1 and TRDJ1; 11 nucleotides align to TRDD3. The germline gives CDR1 TSWWSYY, CDR2 QGS. The V and J ends lost 5 bases and 11 bases, in that order; junction bases with no gene match: 19. The CDR3 consists of 17 residues. This chain's CDR3 is CALGNTPATGGYRVLIF. The CDR3 DNA reads TGTGCTCTTGGGAATACGCCGGCAACTGGGGGATATAGAGTGCTCATCTTT.

This chain connects TRDV1 to TRDJ1, with 10 bases identical to TRDD3. The CDR3 loop spans 19 amino acids. V shed 3 bases and J 0 bases; nucleotides not matched to a gene: 13. Germline loops: CDR1 TSWWSYY, CDR2 QGS. CDR3 sequence: CALGEPILGDIRYTDKLIF. CDR3 coding DNA: TGTGCTCTTGGGGAGCCGATCCTGGGGGATATTCGGTACACCGATAAACTCATCTTT.

V usage is TRDV1 and J usage is TRDJ1, with 8 nucleotides matching TRDD3. Germline V lookup: CDR1 TSWWSYY, CDR2 QGS. V dropped 0 bases and J dropped 1; count of bases not matched to a gene: 13. The CDR3 extends over 19 amino acids. The CDR3 is CALGELTKTLLGGTDKLIF. The CDR3 DNA reads TGTGCTCTTGGGGAACTAACTAAGACCCTACTGGGGGGCACCGATAAACTCATCTTT.

This chain links TRDV1 with TRDJ4; the match to TRDD3 covers 12 bases. V lost 3 bases to trimming and J lost 0 bases; unmatched junction nucleotides: 14. The length of the CDR3 is 19 residues. Germline lookup yields CDR1 TSWWSYY and CDR2 QGS. The CDR3 is CALGEERYWGILPTRPLIF. CDR3 sequence (DNA): TGTGCTCTTGGGGAGGAAAGGTACTGGGGGATACTCCCGACCAGACCCCTGATCTTT.

This sequence joins TRDV1 and TRDJ1; 7 nucleotides agree with TRDD3. This CDR3 contains 20 residues. J gave up 6 bases and V 4 bases, and 26 bases lay outside the gene matches. Germline CDR1 TSWWSYY, CDR2 QGS. CDR3 loop: CALGVPIPRTGDQIANKLIF. CDR3 nucleotides: TGTGCTCTTGGGGTCCCAATTCCTCGTACTGGGGACCAAATTGCAAATAAACTCATCTTT.

This chain uses TRDV1 with TRDJ1; 12 positions match TRDD3. The CDR3 totals 19 residues. V lost 1 base, J lost 1 base, and 10 bases stayed unmatched. Germline CDR1 reads TSWWSYY; CDR2 reads QGS. The CDR3 DNA reads TGTGCTCTTGGGGAACCCCTCATCCTGGGGGATACGCTCACCGATAAACTCATCTTT. Protein sequence: CALGEPLILGDTLTDKLIF.

The chain employs TRDV1 and TRDJ1; D is possibly TRDD3 (5 bases). The CDR3 sequence is 20 residues long. CDR1 is TSWWSYY and CDR2 is QGS in the germline V gene. V gave up 4 bases and J gave up 0 bases, with 27 bases separating them. The CDR3 here is CALGGSSGPGVRLYTDKLIF. In nucleotides, the CDR3 is TGTGCTCTTGGGGGGAGTTCTGGGCCGGGGGTCCGATTGTACACCGATAAACTCATCTTT.

This chain links TRDV1 with TRDJ1; 12 bases align to TRDD3. In germline, CDR1 is TSWWSYY, CDR2 QGS. The CDR3 runs to 20 residues. The V segment lost 3 bases and the J segment 2 bases; nucleotides outside the gene matches: 16. The CDR3 bases are TGTGCTCTTGGGGACACCTCCTACTGGGGGATACAGGGTCCTACCGATAAACTCATCTTT. It specifies CALGDTSYWGIQGPTDKLIF.

There are a few counts of this clone. This sequence joins TRDV1 and TRDJ1; TRDD3 agrees at 9 bases. Germline CDR1 is TSWWSYY and CDR2 is QGS. This CDR3 has 15 amino acids. After removal of 4 bases from V and 10 bases from J, the junction contained 13 bases not matched to a gene. The CDR3 DNA reads TGTGCTCTTGGGGTCTTCCTTCCGGGGATACGGAGACTCATCTTT. Translating gives CALGVFLPGIRRLIF.

The chain employs TRDV1 and TRDJ1, with 8 bases aligning to TRDD3. The CDR3 runs 13 residues. Germline CDR1 is TSWWSYY and CDR2 is QGS. The V segment lost 0 bases and the J segment 9 bases; nucleotides outside the gene matches: 3. The CDR3 region has the DNA TGTGCTCTTGGGGAACTTGGGGGATGGCAACTCATCTTT. It is translated as CALGELGGWQLIF.

The rearrangement joins TRDV1 to TRDJ1; 9 bases line up with TRDD3. The V gene's germline CDR1 is TSWWSYY and CDR2 QGS. The CDR3 is 24 residues long. With V trimmed by 0 bases and J by 0 bases, 26 bases remained unmatched. CDR3 coding DNA: TGTGCTCTTGGGGAACTATCGCCTAGCACGGCTCCTGGGGGATTCGTGTGGTACACCGATAAACTCATCTTT. Translated: CALGELSPSTAPGGFVWYTDKLIF.

The table lists this clone with a few counts. This chain links TRDV1 with TRDJ1; no firm D call. The CDR3 contains 18 residues. Trimming took off 6 bases at V and 0 bases at J, with 23 bases between the two ends. Germline CDR1 and CDR2: TSWWSYY and QGS. Here the CDR3 reads CALGPKVSSPSYTDKLIF. In DNA, the CDR3 is TGTGCTCTTGGACCAAAGGTCTCCTCGCCATCGTACACCGATAAACTCATCTTT.

Of note for this clone: Other DNA sequences in this specimen translate into the identical CDR3. The chain recombines TRDV1 with TRDJ1; 12 nucleotides line up with TRDD3. Losses at the gene ends were 2 bases for V and 0 bases for J; bases not matched to a gene: 16. Germline V gives CDR1 TSWWSYY, CDR2 QGS. The CDR3 has 21 residues. The CDR3 DNA follows: TGTGCTCTTGGGGAATCGGCTACTGGGGGATACAAGGGGTCATACACCGATAAACTCATCTTT. Translated: CALGESATGGYKGSYTDKLIF.

The rearrangement joins TRDV1 to TRDJ1, with 9 bases that match TRDD3. Trimming cost V 3 bases and J 3 bases; bases outside gene matches: 14. The CDR3 length is 18 residues. Germline V gene lookup returns CDR1 TSWWSYY and CDR2 QGS. CDR3 bases: TGTGCTCTTGGGGATCCTGCTACTGGGGGAGGAGGATCCGATAAACTCATCTTT. Encoded protein: CALGDPATGGGGSDKLIF.

This clone was recorded a few times. With a far larger clone one base away, a read error is the likely cause. The chain is built from TRDV1 and TRDJ1, with TRDD3 identical over 8 bases. Germline V gene sequence: CDR1 TSWWSYY, CDR2 QGS. V lost 3 bases and J lost 1; bases outside the gene matches: 19. This CDR3 spans 20 amino acids. CDR3 amino acids: CALGDSILNVLGGFTDKLIF. CDR3 bases: TGTGCTCTTGGGGACTCCATCCTAAACGTACTGGGGGGGTTCACCGATAAACTCATCTTT.

The V call is TRDV1, the J call TRDJ1; 9 bases agree with TRDD3. CDR1 is TSWWSYY and CDR2 is QGS in the germline V gene. CDR3 length: 21 residues. V lost 0 bases, J lost 2 bases, and 19 bases stayed unmatched. CDR3 sequence reads: CALGELEMQTYWGTSTDKLIF. In DNA, the CDR3 is TGTGCTCTTGGGGAACTTGAGATGCAAACGTACTGGGGGACTAGTACCGATAAACTCATCTTT.

The J gene is TRDJ1, the V gene TRDV1; 10 bases map to TRDD3. The CDR3 is 18 residues long. The V gene end was trimmed by 0 bases and the J gene end by 8 bases; junction bases not matched to a gene: 15. Germline assignment: CDR1 TSWWSYY and CDR2 QGS. The CDR3 region has the DNA TGTGCTCTTGGGGAACTGATACTGGGGGATTCCTCAATCCTAAAACTCATCTTT. Amino acid sequence: CALGELILGDSSILKLIF.

A few counts support this clone. The rearrangement uses TRDV1 and TRDJ1, with 10 nucleotides matching TRDD3. Germline V lookup: CDR1 TSWWSYY, CDR2 QGS. The J segment lost 3 bases and the V segment lost 2 bases, leaving 30 bases of the junction unmatched. The CDR3 loop spans 24 amino acids. In nucleotides, the CDR3 is TGTGCTCTTGGGGAAGGGGCCTTCTACGCAGACCACAGATTGGGGGATACAAGGTCCGATAAACTCATCTTT. Translation: CALGEGAFYADHRLGDTRSDKLIF.

This clone was observed a few times. This chain connects TRDV1 to TRDJ1; possibly TRDD2 for D (5 bases). V was pared by 3 bases and J by 0 bases, with 26 bases between. The CDR3 is made up of 20 amino acids. Germline CDR1 TSWWSYY, CDR2 QGS. Written as DNA, the CDR3 is TGTGCTCTTGGGGACCCCCTACGCTCGACTGAGGCGGACCACACCGATAAACTCATCTTT. Translation: CALGDPLRSTEADHTDKLIF.